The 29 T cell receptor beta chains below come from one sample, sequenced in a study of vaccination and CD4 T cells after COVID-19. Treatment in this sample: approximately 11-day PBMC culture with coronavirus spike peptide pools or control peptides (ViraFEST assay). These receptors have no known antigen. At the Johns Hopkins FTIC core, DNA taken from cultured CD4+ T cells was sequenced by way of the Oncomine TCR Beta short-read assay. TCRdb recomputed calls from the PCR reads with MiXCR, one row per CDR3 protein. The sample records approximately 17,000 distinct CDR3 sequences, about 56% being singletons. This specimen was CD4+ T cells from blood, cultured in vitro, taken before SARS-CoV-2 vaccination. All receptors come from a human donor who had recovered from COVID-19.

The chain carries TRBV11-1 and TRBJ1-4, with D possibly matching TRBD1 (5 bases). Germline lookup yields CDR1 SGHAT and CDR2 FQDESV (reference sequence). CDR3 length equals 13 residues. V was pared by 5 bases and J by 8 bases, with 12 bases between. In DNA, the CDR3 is TGTGCCAGCAGCGTGGGACTCGGAGAAAAACTGTTTTTT. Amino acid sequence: CASSVGLGEKLFF.

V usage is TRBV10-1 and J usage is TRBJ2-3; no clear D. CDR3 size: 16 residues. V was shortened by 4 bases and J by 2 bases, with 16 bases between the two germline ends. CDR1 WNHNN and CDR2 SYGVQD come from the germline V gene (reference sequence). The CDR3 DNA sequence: TGCGCCAGCAGTGGGGAACAGAGCCCTACCACAGATACGCAGTATTTT. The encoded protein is CASSGEQSPTTDTQYF.

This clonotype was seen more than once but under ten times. CDR3 amino acids: CSAILARAPNYGYTF. CDR3 bases: TGCAGTGCCATCCTAGCGCGAGCCCCTAACTATGGCTACACCTTC. The chain combines TRBV20-1 with TRBJ1-2; no reliable D call. The CDR3 contains 15 residues. V was trimmed by 6 bases and J by 0 bases, leaving 17 bases between them. The germline gives CDR1 DFQATT, CDR2 SNEGSKA (reference sequence).

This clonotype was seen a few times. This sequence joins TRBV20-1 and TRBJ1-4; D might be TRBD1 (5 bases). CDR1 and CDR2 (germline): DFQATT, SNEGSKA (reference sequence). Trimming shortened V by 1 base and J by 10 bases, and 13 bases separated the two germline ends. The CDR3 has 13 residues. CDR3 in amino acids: CSARAGGSGKLFF. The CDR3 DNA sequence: TGCAGTGCTAGAGCCGGGGGGTCCGGAAAACTGTTTTTT.

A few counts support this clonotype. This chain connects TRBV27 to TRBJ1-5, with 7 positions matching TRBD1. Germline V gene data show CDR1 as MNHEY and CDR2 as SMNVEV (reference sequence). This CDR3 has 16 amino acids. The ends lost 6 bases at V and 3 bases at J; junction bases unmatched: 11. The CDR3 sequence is CASRSTGEVDNQPQHF. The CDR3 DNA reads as TGTGCCAGCAGATCAACAGGGGAAGTAGACAATCAGCCCCAGCATTTT.

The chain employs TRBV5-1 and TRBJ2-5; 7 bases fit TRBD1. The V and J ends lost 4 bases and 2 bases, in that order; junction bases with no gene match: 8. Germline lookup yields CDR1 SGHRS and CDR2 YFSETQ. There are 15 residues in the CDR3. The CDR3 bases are TGCGCCAGCAGCCAGGGGGTTCGTGGGCAAGAGACCCAGTACTTC. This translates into CASSQGVRGQETQYF.

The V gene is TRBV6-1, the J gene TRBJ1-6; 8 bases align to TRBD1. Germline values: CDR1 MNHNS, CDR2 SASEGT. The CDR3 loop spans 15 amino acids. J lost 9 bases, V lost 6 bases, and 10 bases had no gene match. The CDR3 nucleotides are TGTGCCAGCAGCCAGACAGGGGTTGAGGGTTCACCCCTCCACTTT. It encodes CASSQTGVEGSPLHF.

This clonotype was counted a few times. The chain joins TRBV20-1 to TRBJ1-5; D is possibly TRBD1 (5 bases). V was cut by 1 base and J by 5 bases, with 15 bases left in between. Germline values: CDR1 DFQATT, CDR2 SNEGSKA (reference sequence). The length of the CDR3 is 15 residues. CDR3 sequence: CSARVRDGGYQPQHF. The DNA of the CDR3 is TGCAGTGCTAGAGTTCGGGATGGGGGATATCAGCCCCAGCATTTT.

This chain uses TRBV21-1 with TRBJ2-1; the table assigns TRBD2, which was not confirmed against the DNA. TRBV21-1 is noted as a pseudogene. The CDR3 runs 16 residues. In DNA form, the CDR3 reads TGTGCCAGCAGCAAGGTAGGGAGGCACTCGAACAATGAGCAGTTCTTC. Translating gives CASSKVGRHSNNEQFF.

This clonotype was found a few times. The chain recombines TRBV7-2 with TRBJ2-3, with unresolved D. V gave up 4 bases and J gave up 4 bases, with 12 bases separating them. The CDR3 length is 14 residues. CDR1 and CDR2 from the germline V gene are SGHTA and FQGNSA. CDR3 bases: TGTGCCAGCAGCTCCCTAGTGTCATCAGATACGCAGTATTTT. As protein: CASSSLVSSDTQYF.

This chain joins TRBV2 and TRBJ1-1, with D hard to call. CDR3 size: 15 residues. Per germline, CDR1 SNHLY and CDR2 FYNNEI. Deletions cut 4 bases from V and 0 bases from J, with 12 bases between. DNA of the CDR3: TGTGCCAGCAGTGGAGGGTTGGGGTTGAACACTGAAGCTTTCTTT. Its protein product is CASSGGLGLNTEAFF. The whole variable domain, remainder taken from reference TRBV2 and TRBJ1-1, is EPEVTQTPSHQVTQMGQEVILRCVPISNHLYFYWYRQILGQKVEFLVSFYNNEISEKSEIFDDQFSVERPDGSNFTLKIRSTKLEDSAMYFCASSGGLGLNTEAFFGQGTRLTVV.

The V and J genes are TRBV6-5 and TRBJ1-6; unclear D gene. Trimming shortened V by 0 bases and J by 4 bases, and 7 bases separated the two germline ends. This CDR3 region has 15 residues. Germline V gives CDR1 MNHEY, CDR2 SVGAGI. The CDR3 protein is CASSYSGRYNSPLHF. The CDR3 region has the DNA TGTGCCAGCAGTTACTCTGGTCGTTATAATTCACCCCTCCACTTT.

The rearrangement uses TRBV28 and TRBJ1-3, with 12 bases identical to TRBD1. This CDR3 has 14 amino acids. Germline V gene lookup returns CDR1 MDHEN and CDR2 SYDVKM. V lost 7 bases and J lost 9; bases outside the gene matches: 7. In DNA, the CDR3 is TGTGCCAGCAAGCCGGGACAGGGGGCGAGCACCATATATTTT. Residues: CASKPGQGASTIYF.

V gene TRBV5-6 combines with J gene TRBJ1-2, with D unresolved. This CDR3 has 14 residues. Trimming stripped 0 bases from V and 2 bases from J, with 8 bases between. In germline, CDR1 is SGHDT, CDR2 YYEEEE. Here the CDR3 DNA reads TGTGCCAGCAGCTTGGTCAGGAACAACTATGGCTACACCTTC. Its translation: CASSLVRNNYGYTF.

CDR3 nucleotides: TGCAGTGCCCGGGACTTCCGAGGGAATGAGCAGTTCTTC. Translated: CSARDFRGNEQFF. The chain links TRBV20-1 to TRBJ2-1, with D perhaps matching TRBD2 (6 bases). CDR1 is DFQATT, CDR2 SNEGSKA, per germline (reference sequence). V was trimmed by 6 bases and J by 7 bases, leaving 16 bases between them. The CDR3 has 13 residues.

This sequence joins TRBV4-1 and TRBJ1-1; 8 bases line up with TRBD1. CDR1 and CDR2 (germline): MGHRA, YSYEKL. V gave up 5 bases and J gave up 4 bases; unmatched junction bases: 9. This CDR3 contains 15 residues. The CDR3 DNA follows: TGCGCCAGCAGCTTAGCAGGGGGCGTGAGCACTGAAGCTTTCTTT. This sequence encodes CASSLAGGVSTEAFF.

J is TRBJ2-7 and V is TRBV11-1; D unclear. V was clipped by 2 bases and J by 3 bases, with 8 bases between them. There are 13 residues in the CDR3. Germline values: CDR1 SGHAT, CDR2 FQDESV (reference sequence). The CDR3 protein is CASSLSRDYEQYF. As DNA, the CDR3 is TGTGCCAGCAGCTTAAGTAGAGACTACGAGCAGTACTTC.

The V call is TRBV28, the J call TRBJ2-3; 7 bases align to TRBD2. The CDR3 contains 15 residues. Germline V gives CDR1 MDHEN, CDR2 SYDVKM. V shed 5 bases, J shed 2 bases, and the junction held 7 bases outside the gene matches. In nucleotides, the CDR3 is TGTGCCAGCAGTCGCAGCGGGATCTTCACAGATACGCAGTATTTT. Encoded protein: CASSRSGIFTDTQYF. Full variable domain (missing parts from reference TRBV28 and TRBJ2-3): DVKVTQSSRYLVKRTGEKVFLECVQDMDHENMFWYRQDPGLGLRLIYFSYDVKMKEKGDIPEGYSVSREKKERFSLILESASTNQTSMYLCASSRSGIFTDTQYFGPGTRLTVL.

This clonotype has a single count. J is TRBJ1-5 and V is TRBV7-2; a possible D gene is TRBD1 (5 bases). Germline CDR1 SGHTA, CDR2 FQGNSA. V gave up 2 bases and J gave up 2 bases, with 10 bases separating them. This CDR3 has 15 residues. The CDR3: CASSLLGGGNQPQHF. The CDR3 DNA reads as TGTGCCAGCAGCTTACTCGGGGGTGGCAATCAGCCCCAGCATTTT. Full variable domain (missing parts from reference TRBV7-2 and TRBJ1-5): GAGVSQSPSNKVTEKGKDVELRCDPISGHTALYWYRQSLGQGLEFLIYFQGNSAPDKSGLPSDRFSAERTGGSVSTLTIQRTQQEDSAVYLCASSLLGGGNQPQHFGDGTRLSIL.

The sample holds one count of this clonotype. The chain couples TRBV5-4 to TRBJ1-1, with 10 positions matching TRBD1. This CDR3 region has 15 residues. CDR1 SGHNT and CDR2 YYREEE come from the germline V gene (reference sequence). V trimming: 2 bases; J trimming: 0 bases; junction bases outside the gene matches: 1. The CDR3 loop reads CASSFDRGLNTEAFF. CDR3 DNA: TGTGCCAGCAGCTTCGACAGGGGGCTGAACACTGAAGCTTTCTTT.

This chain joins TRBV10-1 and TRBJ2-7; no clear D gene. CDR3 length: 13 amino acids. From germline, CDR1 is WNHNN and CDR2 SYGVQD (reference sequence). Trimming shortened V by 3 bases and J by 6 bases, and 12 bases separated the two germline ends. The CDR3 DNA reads TGCGCCAGCAGTGAATTTGCTGGTGGCGAGCAGTACTTC. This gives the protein CASSEFAGGEQYF.

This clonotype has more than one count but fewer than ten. The DNA for the CDR3 is TGTGCCAGCACCCGGGACAGGGAGGCACCCCTCCACTTT. This encodes CASTRDREAPLHF. V usage is TRBV6-1 and J usage is TRBJ1-6, with 9 bases lining up with TRBD1. The J segment lost 11 bases and the V segment lost 7 bases, leaving 6 bases of the junction unmatched. Germline V CDR1 and CDR2: MNHNS, SASEGT. This CDR3 comprises 13 residues.

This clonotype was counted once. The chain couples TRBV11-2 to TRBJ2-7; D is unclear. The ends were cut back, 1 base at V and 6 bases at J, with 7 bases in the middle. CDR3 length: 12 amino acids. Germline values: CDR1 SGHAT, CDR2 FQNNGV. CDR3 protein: CASSLVVIEQYF. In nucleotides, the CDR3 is TGTGCCAGCAGCTTAGTTGTGATCGAGCAGTACTTC.

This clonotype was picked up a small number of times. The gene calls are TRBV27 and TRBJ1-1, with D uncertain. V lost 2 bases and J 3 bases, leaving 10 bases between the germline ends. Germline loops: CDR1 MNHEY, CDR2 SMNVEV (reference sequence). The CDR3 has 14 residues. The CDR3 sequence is CASSLPGADTEAFF. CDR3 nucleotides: TGTGCCAGCAGTTTACCGGGTGCGGACACTGAAGCTTTCTTT.

The CDR3 reads CSARGREDSYEQYF. The CDR3, as DNA: TGCAGTGCTAGAGGGCGGGAGGACTCCTACGAGCAGTACTTC. The rearrangement uses TRBV20-1 and TRBJ2-7; 8 positions match TRBD2. The germline gives CDR1 DFQATT, CDR2 SNEGSKA (reference sequence). V lost 1 base and J lost 0; bases outside the gene matches: 2. The CDR3 totals 14 residues.

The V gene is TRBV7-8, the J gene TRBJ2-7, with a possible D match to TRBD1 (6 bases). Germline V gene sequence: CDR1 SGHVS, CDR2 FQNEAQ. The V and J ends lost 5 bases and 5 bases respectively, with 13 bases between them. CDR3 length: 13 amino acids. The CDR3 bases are TGTGCCAGCAGCGCCGGACAGATCCACGAGCAGTACTTC. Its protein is CASSAGQIHEQYF.

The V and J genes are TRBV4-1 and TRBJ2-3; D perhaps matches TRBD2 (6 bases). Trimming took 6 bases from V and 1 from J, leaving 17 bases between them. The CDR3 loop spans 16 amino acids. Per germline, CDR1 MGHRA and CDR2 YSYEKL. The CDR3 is CASSFLWGLGTDTQYF. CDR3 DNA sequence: TGCGCCAGCAGTTTCCTGTGGGGACTTGGCACAGATACGCAGTATTTT.

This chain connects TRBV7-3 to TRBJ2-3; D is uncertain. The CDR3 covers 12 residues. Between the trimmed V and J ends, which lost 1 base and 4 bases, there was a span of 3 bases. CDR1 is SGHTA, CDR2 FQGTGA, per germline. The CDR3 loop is CASSLMSDTQYF. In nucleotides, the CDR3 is TGTGCCAGCAGCTTAATGTCAGATACGCAGTATTTT.

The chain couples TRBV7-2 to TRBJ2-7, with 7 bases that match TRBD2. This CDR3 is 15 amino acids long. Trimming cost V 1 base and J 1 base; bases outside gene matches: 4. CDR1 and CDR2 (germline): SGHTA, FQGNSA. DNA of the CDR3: TGTGCCAGCAGCTTAGTTGCGGGAGATTCCTACGAGCAGTACTTC. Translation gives CASSLVAGDSYEQYF.